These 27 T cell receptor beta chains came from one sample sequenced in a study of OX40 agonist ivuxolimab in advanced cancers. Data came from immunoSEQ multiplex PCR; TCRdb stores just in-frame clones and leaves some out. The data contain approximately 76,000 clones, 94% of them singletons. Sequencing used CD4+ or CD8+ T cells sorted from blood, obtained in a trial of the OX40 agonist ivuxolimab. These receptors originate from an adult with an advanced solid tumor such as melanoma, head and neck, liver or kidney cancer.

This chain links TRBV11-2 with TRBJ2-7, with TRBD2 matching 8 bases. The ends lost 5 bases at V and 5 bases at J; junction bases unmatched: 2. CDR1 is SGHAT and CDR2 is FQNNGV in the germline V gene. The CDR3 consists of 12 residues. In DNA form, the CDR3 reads TGTGCCAGCAGCCGGGGGGGGAACGAGCAGTACTTC. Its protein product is CASSRGGNEQYF.

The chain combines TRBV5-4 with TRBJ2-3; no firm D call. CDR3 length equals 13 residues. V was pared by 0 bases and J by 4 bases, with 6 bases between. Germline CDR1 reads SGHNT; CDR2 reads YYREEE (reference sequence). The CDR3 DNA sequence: TGTGCCAGCAGCTTGGTTGTACCAGATACGCAGTATTTT. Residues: CASSLVVPDTQYF. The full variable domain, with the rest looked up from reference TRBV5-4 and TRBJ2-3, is ETGVTQSPTHLIKTRGQQVTLRCSSQSGHNTVSWYQQALGQGPQFIFQYYREEENGRGNFPPRFSGLQFPNYSSELNVNALELDDSALYLCASSLVVPDTQYFGPGTRLTVL.

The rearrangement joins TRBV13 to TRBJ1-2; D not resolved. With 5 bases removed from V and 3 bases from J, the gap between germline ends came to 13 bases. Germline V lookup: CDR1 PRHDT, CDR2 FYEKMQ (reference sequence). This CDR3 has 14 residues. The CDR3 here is CASSPDRGHYGYTF. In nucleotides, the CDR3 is TGTGCCAGCAGCCCCGACCGGGGTCACTATGGCTACACCTTC.

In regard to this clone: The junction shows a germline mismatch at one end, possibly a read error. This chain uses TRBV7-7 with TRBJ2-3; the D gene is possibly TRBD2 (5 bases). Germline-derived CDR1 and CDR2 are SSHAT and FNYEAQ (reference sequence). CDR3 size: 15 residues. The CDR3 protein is CASSLVGGSTDTQYF. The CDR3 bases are TGTGCTAGCAGCTTAGTCGGCGGGAGCACAGATACGCAGTATTTT. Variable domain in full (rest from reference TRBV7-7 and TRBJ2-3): GAGVSQSPRYKVTKRGQDVTLRCDPISSHATLYWYQQALGQGPEFLTYFNYEAQPDKSGLPSDRFSAERPEGSISTLTIQRTEQRDSAMYRCASSLVGGSTDTQYFGPGTRLTVL.

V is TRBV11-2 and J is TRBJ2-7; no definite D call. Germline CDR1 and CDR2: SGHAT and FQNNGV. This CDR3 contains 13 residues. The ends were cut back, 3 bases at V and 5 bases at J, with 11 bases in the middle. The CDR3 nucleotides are TGTGCCAGCAGCTTCTCTAGGTTTAACGAGCAGTACTTC. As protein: CASSFSRFNEQYF.

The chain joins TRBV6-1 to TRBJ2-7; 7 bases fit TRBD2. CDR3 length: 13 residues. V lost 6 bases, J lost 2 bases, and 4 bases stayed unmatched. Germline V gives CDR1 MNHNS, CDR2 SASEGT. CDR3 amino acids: CASRGGGTYEQYF. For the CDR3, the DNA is TGTGCCAGCAGGGGCGGGGGTACCTACGAGCAGTACTTC.

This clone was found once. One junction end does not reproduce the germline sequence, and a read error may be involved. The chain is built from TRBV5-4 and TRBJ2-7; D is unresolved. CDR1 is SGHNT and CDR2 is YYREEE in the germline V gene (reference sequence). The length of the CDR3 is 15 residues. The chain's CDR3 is CASSQDTGATYEQYF. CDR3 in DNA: TGCGCCAGCAGCCAAGATACGGGCGCTACCTACGAGCAGTACTTC.

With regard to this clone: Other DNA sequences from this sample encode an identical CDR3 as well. CDR3 residues: CASSKEGRAGEDF. The DNA of the CDR3 is TGTGCCAGCAGCAAAGAGGGTCGGGCGGGAGAGGACTTC. This sequence joins TRBV21-1 and TRBJ2-7; no DNA check was done on the table's D call, TRBD2. TRBV21-1 constitutes a pseudogene. This CDR3 has 13 residues.

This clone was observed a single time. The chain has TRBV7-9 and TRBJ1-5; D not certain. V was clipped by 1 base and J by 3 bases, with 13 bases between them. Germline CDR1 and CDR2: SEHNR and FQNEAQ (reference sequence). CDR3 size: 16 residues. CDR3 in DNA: TGTGCCAGCAGCTTAGGTTCGCAAGGGCTCAATCAGCCCCAGCATTTT. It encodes CASSLGSQGLNQPQHF.

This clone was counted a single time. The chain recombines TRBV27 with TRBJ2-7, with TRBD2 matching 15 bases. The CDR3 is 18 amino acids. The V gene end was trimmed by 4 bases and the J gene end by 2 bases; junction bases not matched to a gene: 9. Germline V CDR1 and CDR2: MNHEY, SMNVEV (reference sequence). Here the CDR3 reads CASSSRTSGRATPYEQYF. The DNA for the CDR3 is TGTGCCAGCAGTTCTCGGACTAGCGGGAGGGCTACCCCCTACGAGCAGTACTTC.

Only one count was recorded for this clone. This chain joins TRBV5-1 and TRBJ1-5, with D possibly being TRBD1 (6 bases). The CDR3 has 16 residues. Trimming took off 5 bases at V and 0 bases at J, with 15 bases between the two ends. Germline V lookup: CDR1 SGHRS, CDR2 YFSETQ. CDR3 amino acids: CASRTWGLYSNQPQHF. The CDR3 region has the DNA TGCGCCAGCAGGACATGGGGGCTATATAGCAATCAGCCCCAGCATTTT.

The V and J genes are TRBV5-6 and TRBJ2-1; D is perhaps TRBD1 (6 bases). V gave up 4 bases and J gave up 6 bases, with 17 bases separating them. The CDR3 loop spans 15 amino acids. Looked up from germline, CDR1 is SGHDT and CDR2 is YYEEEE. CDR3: CASSQGTLFFNEQFF. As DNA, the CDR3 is TGTGCCAGCAGCCAGGGGACACTCTTTTTCAATGAGCAGTTCTTC.

CDR3 nucleotides: TGTGCCAGCAGCTTCGGCGGGAGGGCTGTTGAGCAGTTCTTC. Its translation: CASSFGGRAVEQFF. The gene calls are TRBV11-3 and TRBJ2-1; 9 positions agree with TRBD2. The V gene's germline CDR1 is SGHNT and CDR2 YENEEA. CDR3 size: 14 residues. With 3 bases clipped from V and 9 bases from J, the junction kept 6 bases outside the gene matches.

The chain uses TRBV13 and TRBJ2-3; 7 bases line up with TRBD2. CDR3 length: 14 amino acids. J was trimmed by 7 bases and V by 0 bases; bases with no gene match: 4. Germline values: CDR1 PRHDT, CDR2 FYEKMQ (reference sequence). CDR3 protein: CASSLGGGSYTQYF. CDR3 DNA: TGTGCCAGCAGCTTAGGCGGGGGGAGCTATACGCAGTATTTT. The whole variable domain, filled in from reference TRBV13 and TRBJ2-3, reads AAGVIQSPRHLIKEKRETATLKCYPIPRHDTVYWYQQGPGQDPQFLISFYEKMQSDKGSIPDRFSAQQFSDYHSELNMSSLELGDSALYFCASSLGGGSYTQYFGPGTRLTVL.

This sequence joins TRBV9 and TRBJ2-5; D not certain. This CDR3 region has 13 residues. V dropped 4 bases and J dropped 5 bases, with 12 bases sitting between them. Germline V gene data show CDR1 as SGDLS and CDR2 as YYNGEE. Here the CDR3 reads CASSPSVGETQYF. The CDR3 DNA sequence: TGTGCCAGCAGCCCCTCGGTGGGGGAGACCCAGTACTTC.

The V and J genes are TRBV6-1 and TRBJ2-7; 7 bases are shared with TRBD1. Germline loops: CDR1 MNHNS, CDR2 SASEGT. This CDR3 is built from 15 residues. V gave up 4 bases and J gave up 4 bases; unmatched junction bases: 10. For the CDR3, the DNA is TGTGCCAGCAGTGGGTACAGGGGCCCCTTTTACGAGCAGTACTTC. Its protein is CASSGYRGPFYEQYF.

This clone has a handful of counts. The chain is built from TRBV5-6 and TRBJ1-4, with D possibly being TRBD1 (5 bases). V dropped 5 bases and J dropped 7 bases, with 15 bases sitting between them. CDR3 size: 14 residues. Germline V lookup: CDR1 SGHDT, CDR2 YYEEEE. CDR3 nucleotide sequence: TGTGCCAGCAGTCCAGGGAGTCTTACTGAAAAACTGTTTTTT. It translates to CASSPGSLTEKLFF.

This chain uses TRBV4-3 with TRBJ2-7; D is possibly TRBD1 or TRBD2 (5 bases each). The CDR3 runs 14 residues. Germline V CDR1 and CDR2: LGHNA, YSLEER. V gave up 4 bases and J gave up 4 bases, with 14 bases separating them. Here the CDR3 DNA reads TGCGCCAGCAGCCCGAGGGGCTTGAGGTACGAGCAGTACTTC. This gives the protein CASSPRGLRYEQYF.

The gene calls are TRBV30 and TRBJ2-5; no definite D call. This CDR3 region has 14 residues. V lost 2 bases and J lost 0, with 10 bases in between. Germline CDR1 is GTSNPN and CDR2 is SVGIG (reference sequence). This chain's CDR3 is CAWSKTTNQETQYF. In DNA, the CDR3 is TGTGCCTGGAGTAAGACAACAAACCAAGAGACCCAGTACTTC. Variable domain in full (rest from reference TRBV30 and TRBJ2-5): SQTIHQWPATLVQPVGSPLSLECTVEGTSNPNLYWYRQAAGRGLQLLFYSVGIGQISSEVPQNLSASRPQDRQFILSSKKLLLSDSGFYLCAWSKTTNQETQYFGPGTRLLVL.

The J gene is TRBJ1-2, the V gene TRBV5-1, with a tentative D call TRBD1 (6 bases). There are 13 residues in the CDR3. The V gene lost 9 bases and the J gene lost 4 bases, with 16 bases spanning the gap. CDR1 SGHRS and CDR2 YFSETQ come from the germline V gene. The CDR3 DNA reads TGCGCCACCCTTACCTTGGACAGCTATGGCTACACCTTC. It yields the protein CATLTLDSYGYTF.

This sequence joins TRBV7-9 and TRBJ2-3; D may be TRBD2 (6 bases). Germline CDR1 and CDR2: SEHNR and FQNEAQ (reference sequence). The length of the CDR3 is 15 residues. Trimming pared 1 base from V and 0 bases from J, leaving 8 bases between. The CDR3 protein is CASSLVAGSTDTQYF. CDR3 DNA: TGTGCCAGCAGCTTAGTGGCGGGGAGCACAGATACGCAGTATTTT.

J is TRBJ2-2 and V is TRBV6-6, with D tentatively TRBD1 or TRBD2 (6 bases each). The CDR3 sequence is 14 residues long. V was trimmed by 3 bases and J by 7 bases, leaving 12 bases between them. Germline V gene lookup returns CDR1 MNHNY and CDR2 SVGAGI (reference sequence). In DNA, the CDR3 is TGTGCCAGCAGTTATTTAGGGGGGCTCGGGGAGCTGTTTTTT. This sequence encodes CASSYLGGLGELFF.

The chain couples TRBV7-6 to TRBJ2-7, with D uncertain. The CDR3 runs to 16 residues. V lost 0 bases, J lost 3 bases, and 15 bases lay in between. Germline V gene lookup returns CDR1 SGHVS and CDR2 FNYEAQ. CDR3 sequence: CASSLARDHRYYEQYF. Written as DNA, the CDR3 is TGTGCCAGCAGCTTAGCGCGCGACCACCGTTACTACGAGCAGTACTTC.

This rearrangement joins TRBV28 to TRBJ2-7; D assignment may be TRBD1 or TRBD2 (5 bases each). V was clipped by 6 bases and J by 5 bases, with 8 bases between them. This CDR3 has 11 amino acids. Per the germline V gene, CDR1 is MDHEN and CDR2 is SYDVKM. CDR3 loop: CASRGVNEQYF. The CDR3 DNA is TGTGCCAGCAGGGGGGTCAACGAGCAGTACTTC. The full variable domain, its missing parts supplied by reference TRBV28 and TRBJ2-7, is DVKVTQSSRYLVKRTGEKVFLECVQDMDHENMFWYRQDPGLGLRLIYFSYDVKMKEKGDIPEGYSVSREKKERFSLILESASTNQTSMYLCASRGVNEQYFGPGTRLTVT.

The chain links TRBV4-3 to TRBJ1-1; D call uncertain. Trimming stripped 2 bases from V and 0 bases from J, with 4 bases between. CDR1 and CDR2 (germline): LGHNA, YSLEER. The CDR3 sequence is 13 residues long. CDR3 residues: CASSQWMNTEAFF. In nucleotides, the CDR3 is TGCGCCAGCAGCCAATGGATGAACACTGAAGCTTTCTTT.

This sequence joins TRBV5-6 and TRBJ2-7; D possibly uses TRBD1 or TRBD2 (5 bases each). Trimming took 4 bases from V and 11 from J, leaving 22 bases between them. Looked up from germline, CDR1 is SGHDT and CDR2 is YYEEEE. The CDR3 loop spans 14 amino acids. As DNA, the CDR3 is TGTGCCAGCAGCCCCGGAGGACCCTCGGTGGGGGAGTACTTC. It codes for CASSPGGPSVGEYF.

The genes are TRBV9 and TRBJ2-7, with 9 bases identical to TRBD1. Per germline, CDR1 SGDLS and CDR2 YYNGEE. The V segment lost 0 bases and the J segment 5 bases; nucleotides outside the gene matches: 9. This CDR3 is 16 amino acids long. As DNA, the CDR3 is TGTGCCAGCAGCGTAGAGAGGACAGGGGCTTTCGACGAGCAGTACTTC. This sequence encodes CASSVERTGAFDEQYF. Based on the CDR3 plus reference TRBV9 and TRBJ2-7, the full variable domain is DSGVTQTPKHLITATGQRVTLRCSPRSGDLSVYWYQQSLDQGLQFLIQYYNGEERAKGNILERFSAQQFPDLHSELNLSSLELGDSALYFCASSVERTGAFDEQYFGPGTRLTVT.